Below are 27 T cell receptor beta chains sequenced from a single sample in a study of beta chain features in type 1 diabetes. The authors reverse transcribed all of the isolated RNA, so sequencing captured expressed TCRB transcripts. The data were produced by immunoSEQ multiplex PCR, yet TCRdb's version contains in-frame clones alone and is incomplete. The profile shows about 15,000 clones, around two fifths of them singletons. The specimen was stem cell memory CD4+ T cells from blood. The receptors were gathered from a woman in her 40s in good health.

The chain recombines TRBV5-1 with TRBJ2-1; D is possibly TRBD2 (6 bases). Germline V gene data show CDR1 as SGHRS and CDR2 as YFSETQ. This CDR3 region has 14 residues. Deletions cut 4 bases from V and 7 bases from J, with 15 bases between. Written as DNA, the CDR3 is TGCGCCAGCAGCGAATGGGCGGGAAGAAATGAGCAGTTCTTC. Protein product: CASSEWAGRNEQFF.

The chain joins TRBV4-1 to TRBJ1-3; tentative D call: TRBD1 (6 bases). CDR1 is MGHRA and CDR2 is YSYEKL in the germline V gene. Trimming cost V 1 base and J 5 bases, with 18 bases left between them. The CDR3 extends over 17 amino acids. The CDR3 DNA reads TGCGCCAGCAGCCAAGCCATTAGACAGGATCGGCGAAACACCATATATTTT. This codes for CASSQAIRQDRRNTIYF.

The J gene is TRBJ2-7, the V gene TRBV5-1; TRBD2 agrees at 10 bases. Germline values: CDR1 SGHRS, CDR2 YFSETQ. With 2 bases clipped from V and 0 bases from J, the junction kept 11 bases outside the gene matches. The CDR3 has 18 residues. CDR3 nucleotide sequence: TGCGCCAGCAGCTTTGTTAGCGGGGGGCCCGACCCCTCCTACGAGCAGTACTTC. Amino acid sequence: CASSFVSGGPDPSYEQYF.

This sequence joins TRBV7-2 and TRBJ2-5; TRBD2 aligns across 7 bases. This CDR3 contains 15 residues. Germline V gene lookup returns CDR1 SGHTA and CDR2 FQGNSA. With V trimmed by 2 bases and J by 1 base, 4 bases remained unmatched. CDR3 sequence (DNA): TGTGCCAGCAGCTTATGGTGGGGGGGCCAAGAGACCCAGTACTTC. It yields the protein CASSLWWGGQETQYF.

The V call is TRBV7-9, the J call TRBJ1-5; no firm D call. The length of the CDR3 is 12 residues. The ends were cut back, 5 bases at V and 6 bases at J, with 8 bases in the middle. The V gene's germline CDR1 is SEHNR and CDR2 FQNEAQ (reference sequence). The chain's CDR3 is CASSDSSQPQHF. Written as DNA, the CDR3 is TGTGCCAGCAGCGACTCTAGTCAGCCCCAGCATTTT. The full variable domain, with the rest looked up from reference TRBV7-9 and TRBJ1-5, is DTGVSQNPRHKITKRGQNVTFRCDPISEHNRLYWYRQTLGQGPEFLTYFQNEAQLEKSRLLSDRFSAERPKGSFSTLEIQRTEQGDSAMYLCASSDSSQPQHFGDGTRLSIL.

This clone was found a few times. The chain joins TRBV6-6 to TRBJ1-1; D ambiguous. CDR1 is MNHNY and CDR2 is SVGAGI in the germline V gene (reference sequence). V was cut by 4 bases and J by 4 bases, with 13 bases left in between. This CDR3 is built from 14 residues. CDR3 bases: TGTGCCAGCAGTTTCCGACGAGGTGGCACTGAAGCTTTCTTT. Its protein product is CASSFRRGGTEAFF.

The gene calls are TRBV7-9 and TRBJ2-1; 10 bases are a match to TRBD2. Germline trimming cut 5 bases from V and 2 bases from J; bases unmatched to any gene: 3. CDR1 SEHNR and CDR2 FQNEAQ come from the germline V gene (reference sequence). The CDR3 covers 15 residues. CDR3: CASSATSGAYNEQFF. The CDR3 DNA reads TGTGCCAGCAGCGCAACTAGCGGGGCCTACAATGAGCAGTTCTTC.

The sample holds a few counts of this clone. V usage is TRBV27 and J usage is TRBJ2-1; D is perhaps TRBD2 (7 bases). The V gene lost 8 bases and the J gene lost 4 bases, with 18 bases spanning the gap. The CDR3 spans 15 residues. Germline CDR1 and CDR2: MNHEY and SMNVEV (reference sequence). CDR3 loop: CASPLGAGAYNEQFF. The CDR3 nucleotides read TGTGCCAGCCCCCTAGGGGCGGGGGCATACAATGAGCAGTTCTTC.

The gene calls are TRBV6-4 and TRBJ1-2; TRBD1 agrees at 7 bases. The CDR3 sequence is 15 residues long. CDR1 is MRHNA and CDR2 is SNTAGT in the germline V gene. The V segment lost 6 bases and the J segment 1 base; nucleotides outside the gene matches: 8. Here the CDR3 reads CASSLTGKVNYGYTF. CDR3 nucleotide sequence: TGTGCCAGCAGCTTGACAGGGAAGGTTAACTATGGCTACACCTTC.

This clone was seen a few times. The CDR3 spells CASSPAGQRETQYF. Here the CDR3 DNA reads TGTGCCAGCTCACCAGCGGGACAGCGGGAGACCCAGTACTTC. The genes are TRBV18 and TRBJ2-5, with D perhaps matching TRBD1 (7 bases). Trimming took off 2 bases at V and 5 bases at J, with 12 bases between the two ends. This CDR3 is 14 amino acids long. Germline assignment: CDR1 KGHSH and CDR2 LQKENI. Drawing the rest from reference TRBV18 and TRBJ2-5, the complete variable domain is NAGVMQNPRHLVRRRGQEARLRCSPMKGHSHVYWYRQLPEEGLKFMVYLQKENIIDESGMPKERFSAEFPKEGPSILRIQQVVRGDSAAYFCASSPAGQRETQYFGPGTRLLVL.

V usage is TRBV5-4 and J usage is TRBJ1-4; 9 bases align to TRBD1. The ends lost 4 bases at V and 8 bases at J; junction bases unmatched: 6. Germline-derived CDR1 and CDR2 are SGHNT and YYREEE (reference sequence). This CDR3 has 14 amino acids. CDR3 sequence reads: CASSTQGAGEKLFF. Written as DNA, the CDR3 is TGTGCCAGCAGCACACAGGGGGCAGGGGAAAAACTGTTTTTT.

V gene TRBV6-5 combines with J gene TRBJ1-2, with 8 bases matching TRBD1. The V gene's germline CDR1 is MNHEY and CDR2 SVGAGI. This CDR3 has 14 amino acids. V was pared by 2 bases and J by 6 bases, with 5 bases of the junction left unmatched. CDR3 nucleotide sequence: TGTGCCAGCAGTTACCCCGGACAGGGTGATGGCTACACCTTC. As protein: CASSYPGQGDGYTF.

This chain's CDR3 is CASSLQGKNTEAFF. CDR3 sequence (DNA): TGCGCCAGCAGCTTACAGGGTAAGAACACTGAAGCTTTCTTT. The chain uses TRBV5-1 and TRBJ1-1, with TRBD1 as a possible D gene (6 bases). V was clipped by 2 bases and J by 1 base, with 9 bases between them. CDR1 SGHRS and CDR2 YFSETQ come from the germline V gene. This CDR3 is 14 amino acids long.

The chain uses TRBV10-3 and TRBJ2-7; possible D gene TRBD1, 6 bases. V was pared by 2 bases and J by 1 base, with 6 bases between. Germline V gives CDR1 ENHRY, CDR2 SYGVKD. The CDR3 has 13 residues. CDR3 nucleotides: TGTGCCATCAGTGAGGGACAGTCCTACGAGCAGTACTTC. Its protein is CAISEGQSYEQYF.

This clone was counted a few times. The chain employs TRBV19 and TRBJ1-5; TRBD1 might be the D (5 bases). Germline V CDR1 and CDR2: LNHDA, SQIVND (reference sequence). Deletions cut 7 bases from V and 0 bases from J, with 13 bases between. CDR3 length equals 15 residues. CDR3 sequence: CASTVGGYSNQPQHF. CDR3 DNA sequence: TGTGCCAGTACCGTGGGGGGTTATAGCAATCAGCCCCAGCATTTT. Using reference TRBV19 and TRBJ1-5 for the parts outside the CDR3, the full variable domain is DGGITQSPKYLFRKEGQNVTLSCEQNLNHDAMYWYRQDPGQGLRLIYYSQIVNDFQKGDIAEGYSVSREKKESFPLTVTSAQKNPTAFYLCASTVGGYSNQPQHFGDGTRLSIL.

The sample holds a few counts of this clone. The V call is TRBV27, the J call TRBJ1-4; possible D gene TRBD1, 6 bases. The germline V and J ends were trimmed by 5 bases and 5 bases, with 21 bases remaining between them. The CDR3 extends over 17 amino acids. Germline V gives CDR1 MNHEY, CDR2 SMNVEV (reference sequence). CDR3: CASSPITFDRTNEKLFF. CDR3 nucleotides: TGTGCCAGCAGTCCAATTACCTTCGACAGGACCAATGAAAAACTGTTTTTT.

CDR3 loop: CAISESGGQGGTEQFF. In nucleotides, the CDR3 is TGTGCCATCAGTGAGTCGGGGGGACAGGGGGGCACTGAGCAGTTCTTC. The J gene is TRBJ2-1, the V gene TRBV10-3, with 11 bases fitting TRBD1. Germline V CDR1 and CDR2: ENHRY, SYGVKD. CDR3 length: 16 residues. Trimming at V came to 0 bases and at J to 9 bases, leaving 7 bases not matched to a gene.

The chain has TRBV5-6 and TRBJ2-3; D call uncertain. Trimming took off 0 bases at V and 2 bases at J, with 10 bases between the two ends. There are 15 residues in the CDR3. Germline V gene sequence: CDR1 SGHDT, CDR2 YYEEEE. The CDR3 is CASSLVLRFTDTQYF. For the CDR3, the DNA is TGTGCCAGCAGCTTGGTTCTCAGGTTCACAGATACGCAGTATTTT.

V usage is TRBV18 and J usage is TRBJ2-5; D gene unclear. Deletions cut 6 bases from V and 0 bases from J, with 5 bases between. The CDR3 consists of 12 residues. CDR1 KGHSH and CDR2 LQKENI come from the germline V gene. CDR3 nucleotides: TGTGCCAGCTCTCCGTACCAAGAGACCCAGTACTTC. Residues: CASSPYQETQYF.

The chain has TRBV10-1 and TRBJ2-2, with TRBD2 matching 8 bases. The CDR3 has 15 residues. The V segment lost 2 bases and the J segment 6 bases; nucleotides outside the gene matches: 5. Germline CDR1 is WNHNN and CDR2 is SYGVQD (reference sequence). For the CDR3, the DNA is TGCGCCAGCAGTGAGCCCGCCGGGGGGGCCGGGGAGCTGTTTTTT. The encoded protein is CASSEPAGGAGELFF.

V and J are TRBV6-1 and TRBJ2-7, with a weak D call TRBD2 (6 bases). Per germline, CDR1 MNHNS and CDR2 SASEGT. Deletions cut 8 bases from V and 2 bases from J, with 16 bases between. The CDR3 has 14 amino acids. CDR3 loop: CASVWGGTTYEQYF. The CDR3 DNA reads TGTGCCAGCGTGTGGGGCGGGACCACCTACGAGCAGTACTTC.

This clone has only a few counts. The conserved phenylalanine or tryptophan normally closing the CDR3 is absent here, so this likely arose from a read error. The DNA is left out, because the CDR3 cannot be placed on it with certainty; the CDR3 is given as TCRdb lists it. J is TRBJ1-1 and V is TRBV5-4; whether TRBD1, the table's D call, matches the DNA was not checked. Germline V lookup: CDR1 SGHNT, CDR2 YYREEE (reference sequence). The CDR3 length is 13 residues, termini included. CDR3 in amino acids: CASSVPGQGPLSS.

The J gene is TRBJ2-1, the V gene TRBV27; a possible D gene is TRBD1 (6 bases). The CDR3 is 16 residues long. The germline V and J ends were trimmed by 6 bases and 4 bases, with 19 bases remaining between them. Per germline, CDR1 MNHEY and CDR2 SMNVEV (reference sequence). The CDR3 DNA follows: TGTGCCAGCAGGACTGACGGGACAACGTTTTACAATGAGCAGTTCTTC. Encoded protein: CASRTDGTTFYNEQFF.

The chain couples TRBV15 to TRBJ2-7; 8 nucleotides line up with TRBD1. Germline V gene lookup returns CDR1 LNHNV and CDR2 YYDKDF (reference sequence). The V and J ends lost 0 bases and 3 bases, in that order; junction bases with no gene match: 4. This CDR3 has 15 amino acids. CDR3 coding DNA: TGTGCCACCAGCAGAGATGGGACAGGAATCTACGAGCAGTACTTC. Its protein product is CATSRDGTGIYEQYF. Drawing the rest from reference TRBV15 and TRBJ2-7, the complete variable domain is DAMVIQNPRYQVTQFGKPVTLSCSQTLNHNVMYWYQQKSSQAPKLLFHYYDKDFNNEADTPDNFQSRRPNTSFCFLDIRSPGLGDTAMYLCATSRDGTGIYEQYFGPGTRLTVT.

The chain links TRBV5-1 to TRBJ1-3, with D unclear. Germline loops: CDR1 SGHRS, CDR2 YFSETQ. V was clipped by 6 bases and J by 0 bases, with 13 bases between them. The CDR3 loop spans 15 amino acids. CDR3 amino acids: CASNHGEVSGNTIYF. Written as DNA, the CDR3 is TGCGCCAGCAATCACGGTGAAGTCTCTGGAAACACCATATATTTT.

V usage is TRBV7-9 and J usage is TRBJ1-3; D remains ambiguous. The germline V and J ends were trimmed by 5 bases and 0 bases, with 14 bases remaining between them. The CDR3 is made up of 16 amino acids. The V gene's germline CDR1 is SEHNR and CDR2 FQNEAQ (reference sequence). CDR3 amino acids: CASSPPSGSSGNTIYF. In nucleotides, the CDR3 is TGTGCCAGCAGCCCACCATCTGGGAGCTCTGGAAACACCATATATTTT.

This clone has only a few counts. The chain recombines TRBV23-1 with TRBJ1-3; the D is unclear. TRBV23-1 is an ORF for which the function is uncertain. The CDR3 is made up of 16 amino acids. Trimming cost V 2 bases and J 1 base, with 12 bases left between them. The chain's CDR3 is CASSQLEDLSGNTIYF. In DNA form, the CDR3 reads TGCGCCAGCAGTCAACTAGAGGACTTGTCTGGAAACACCATATATTTT.